This entry is about one TCR beta chain. Its target is unknown. The entry originates in a study of OX40 agonist ivuxolimab in advanced cancers. Turning to the study itself: The group had a mean age of about 60 years, ranged from 23 to 79, and was 82.7% male. Points from the study as a whole: Clonal expansion by week 6 occurred in CD4+ and CD8+ blood T cells (at 0.1 to 3.0 mg/kg). Relative to CD4+, CD8+ T cells held more expanded clones on average.

With baseline, cycle 4 day 1, and cycle 7 day 1 as timepoints, blood was sampled. Germline CDR1 and CDR2: SGHTS and YDEGEE. This CDR3 is 12 amino acids long. Between the trimmed V and J ends, which lost 2 bases and 3 bases, there was a span of 6 bases. The table came from immunoSEQ multiplex PCR; TCRdb's copy has only in-frame clones and leaves some out. The repertoire holds some 31,000 clones, with approximately 89% as singletons. The rearrangement links TRBV5-8 to TRBJ2-7; unclear D gene. Sequenced material: CD4+ or CD8+ T cells sorted from blood, taken in a trial of the OX40 agonist ivuxolimab. This sequence was found in an adult with an advanced solid tumor such as melanoma, head and neck, liver or kidney cancer. This chain's CDR3 is CASSFSIYEQYF. In DNA form, the CDR3 reads TGTGCCAGCAGCTTTTCCATCTACGAGCAGTACTTC.